This T cell receptor beta chain was sequenced during a study of vaccination and CD4 T cells after COVID-19. Between the trimmed V and J ends, which lost 4 bases and 2 bases, there was a span of 14 bases. CDR1 is SGHRS, CDR2 YFSETQ, per germline. This CDR3 contains 15 residues. The assay that was used to sequence DNA from cultured CD4+ T cells was the Oncomine TCR Beta short-read assay. From the PCR reads, TCRdb called clonotypes with MiXCR, one entry per CDR3 protein. The sample lists some 25,000 distinct CDR3 sequences, around two thirds seen once, with less than 25% in the top ten. In the case of this clonotype: The antigen remains unidentified.

The treatment is: roughly nine-day PBMC culture with coronavirus spike peptide pools or control peptides (ViraFEST assay). This specimen was CD4+ T cells from blood, cultured in vitro, taken after SARS-CoV-2 vaccination. The TCR sequence derives from a human donor who received a COVID-19 vaccine. V is TRBV5-1 and J is TRBJ2-3, with D possibly being TRBD1 (5 bases). The chain's CDR3 is CASSLLTANTDTQYF. The CDR3 nucleotides are TGCGCCAGCAGCCTCCTGACAGCGAACACAGATACGCAGTATTTT.